This TCR beta chain was identified in a study of T-cell memory formation after mild COVID-19. Broader study findings: Clones which contracted sat mainly in CM and EM if CD4+, and in EMRA if CD8+.

This clonotype has only a few counts. Antigen specificity is unknown. Germline CDR1 MNHEY, CDR2 SVGEGT. This CDR3 region has 14 residues. The V end was cut by 7 bases, the J end by 7 bases, with 17 bases between. One entry per CDR3 protein results from TCRdb running MiXCR on the 5' RACE reads. The table records fewer than 400,000 distinct CDR3 sequences, over 10% of them present only once. The TCR sequence derives from a man between 18 and 35 years old who had mild COVID-19 (a few samples of this study predate the infection). Cell type and time point are not known. The gene calls are TRBV6-2 or TRBV6-3 and TRBJ1-5, with D maybe TRBD1 (5 bases). The sequenced material came from PBMCs or a T cell subset sorted from them (not recorded which). This CDR3 reads CASKNPGLWQPQHF. The CDR3 DNA reads TGTGCCAGCAAGAACCCAGGGTTATGGCAGCCCCAGCATTTT.